The next 28 T cell receptor beta chains were all read from a single sample in a study of identical twins. TCRdb processed the 5' RACE reads anew with MiXCR; each CDR3 protein has one entry. The sample includes roughly 220,000 distinct CDR3 sequences, about 6.7% of them seen just once. Separately, the same data were catalogued under a study of T cells expressing NK-cell markers.

The sample consisted of CD8+ T cells sorted from blood. Receptors originate from a woman younger than 35 in good health.

This clonotype showed up many times. The chain couples TRBV6-6 to TRBJ2-7, with D possibly TRBD2 on 6 matching bases. CDR1 and CDR2 from the germline V gene are MNHNY and SVGAGI (reference sequence). The CDR3 length is 11 residues. V gave up 10 bases and J gave up 4 bases, with 11 bases separating them. The DNA of the CDR3 is TGTGCCACCCTTAGCGGTTACGAGCAGTACTTC. This codes for CATLSGYEQYF.

In its sample, this clonotype was seen many times. V usage is TRBV20-1 and J usage is TRBJ2-3; unclear D gene. With 4 bases removed from V and 3 bases from J, the gap between germline ends came to 14 bases. Germline CDR1 and CDR2: DFQATT and SNEGSKA (reference sequence). The CDR3 runs 14 residues. In nucleotides, the CDR3 is TGCAGTGCTACTACCGGACCGATTACAGATACGCAGTATTTT. Residues: CSATTGPITDTQYF.

This clonotype was counted many times. The V and J genes are TRBV12-3 or TRBV12-4 and TRBJ1-2; D is uncertain. Between the trimmed V and J ends, which lost 5 bases and 2 bases, there was a span of 9 bases. There are 13 residues in the CDR3. Written as DNA, the CDR3 is TGTGCCAGCAGTCCTGGCAGAAACTATGGCTACACCTTC. The encoded protein is CASSPGRNYGYTF.

This rearrangement joins TRBV14 to TRBJ2-5; 12 positions match TRBD2. The CDR3 runs 18 residues. Trimming removed 0 bases from V and 3 bases from J; junction bases left unmatched: 8. Germline CDR1 is SGHDN and CDR2 is FVKESK. The CDR3 reads CASSQDPPRLAGEETQYF. The DNA for the CDR3 is TGTGCCAGCAGCCAAGATCCCCCCCGACTAGCGGGGGAAGAGACCCAGTACTTC.

This chain joins TRBV7-2 and TRBJ2-5; D is perhaps TRBD1 (6 bases). Germline V gene lookup returns CDR1 SGHTA and CDR2 FQGNSA. This CDR3 contains 18 residues. V was shortened by 0 bases and J by 5 bases, with 22 bases between the two germline ends. Here the CDR3 reads CASSLAYPRAGVGETQYF. CDR3 bases: TGTGCCAGCAGCTTAGCCTACCCCCGGGCAGGGGTCGGGGAGACCCAGTACTTC. Supplemented by reference TRBV7-2 and TRBJ2-5, the full variable domain reads GAGVSQSPSNKVTEKGKDVELRCDPISGHTALYWYRQSLGQGLEFLIYFQGNSAPDKSGLPSDRFSAERTGGSVSTLTIQRTQQEDSAVYLCASSLAYPRAGVGETQYFGPGTRLLVL.

The V gene is TRBV4-3, the J gene TRBJ1-2; the D gene is possibly TRBD1 (6 bases). The ends were cut back, 1 base at V and 6 bases at J, with 15 bases in the middle. Germline loops: CDR1 LGHNA, CDR2 YSLEER. CDR3 size: 15 residues. CDR3 coding DNA: TGCGCCAGCAGCCAAGTAGCAGGGGTTTGGGATGGCTACACCTTC. Translating gives CASSQVAGVWDGYTF.

This clonotype has more than one count but fewer than ten. The rearrangement uses TRBV30 and TRBJ2-1; 8 bases are shared with TRBD2. Germline loops: CDR1 GTSNPN, CDR2 SVGIG (reference sequence). Trimming removed 8 bases from V and 10 bases from J; junction bases left unmatched: 13. The CDR3 runs 13 residues. The chain's CDR3 is CAGALAVNGEQFF. CDR3 coding DNA: TGTGCCGGGGCACTAGCGGTCAACGGGGAGCAGTTCTTC.

This clonotype was seen once. The chain couples TRBV9 to TRBJ2-1, with 11 nucleotides matching TRBD2. This CDR3 comprises 15 residues. Looked up from germline, CDR1 is SGDLS and CDR2 is YYNGEE. With 2 bases clipped from V and 8 bases from J, the junction kept 6 bases outside the gene matches. The CDR3 loop is CASSVSGGDTDEQFF. The DNA of the CDR3 is TGTGCCAGCAGCGTTAGCGGGGGGGACACCGATGAGCAGTTCTTC. Filled out from reference TRBV9 and TRBJ2-1, the complete variable domain reads DSGVTQTPKHLITATGQRVTLRCSPRSGDLSVYWYQQSLDQGLQFLIQYYNGEERAKGNILERFSAQQFPDLHSELNLSSLELGDSALYFCASSVSGGDTDEQFFGPGTRLTVL.

V and J are TRBV7-2 and TRBJ2-4, with unresolved D. Trimming removed 0 bases from V and 3 bases from J, with 9 bases in between. Germline V CDR1 and CDR2: SGHTA, FQGNSA. CDR3 size: 15 residues. The CDR3 coding sequence is TGTGCCAGCAGCTTAGCTGTCGGTTTCAAAAACATTCAGTACTTC. Protein product: CASSLAVGFKNIQYF.

This clonotype was observed many times. This chain joins TRBV7-9 and TRBJ1-2; D is possibly TRBD1 (5 bases). The CDR3 contains 14 residues. Germline CDR1 is SEHNR and CDR2 is FQNEAQ (reference sequence). V was shortened by 7 bases and J by 4 bases, with 16 bases between the two germline ends. The CDR3 reads CASTHGGDPYGYTF. For the CDR3, the DNA is TGTGCCAGCACCCATGGAGGGGACCCCTATGGCTACACCTTC.

This clonotype was seen only a few times. The V gene is TRBV12-3 or TRBV12-4, the J gene TRBJ1-1; D remains unclear. The CDR3 totals 12 residues. V lost 7 bases to trimming and J lost 11 bases, with 17 bases between them. CDR3 amino acids: CASTLFPQGAFF. The DNA of the CDR3 is TGTGCCAGCACCCTCTTCCCTCAAGGGGCTTTCTTT.

This clonotype was picked up many times. The chain links TRBV27 to TRBJ1-1, with TRBD1 matching 9 bases. Germline values: CDR1 MNHEY, CDR2 SMNVEV (reference sequence). This CDR3 contains 15 residues. V dropped 5 bases and J dropped 0; count of bases not matched to a gene: 4. The CDR3 nucleotides read TGTGCCAGCAGTATCACAGGGGGCTTGAACACTGAAGCTTTCTTT. It translates to CASSITGGLNTEAFF.

This clonotype occurred a few times. This chain links TRBV9 with TRBJ2-5, with D possibly TRBD2 on 6 matching bases. The V end lost 4 bases, the J end lost 2 bases, and 12 bases lay between the germline ends. Looked up from germline, CDR1 is SGDLS and CDR2 is YYNGEE. This CDR3 has 14 amino acids. CDR3 residues: CASSPGGIQETQYF. In nucleotides, the CDR3 is TGTGCCAGCAGCCCCGGAGGGATACAAGAGACCCAGTACTTC. The full variable domain, its missing parts supplied by reference TRBV9 and TRBJ2-5, is DSGVTQTPKHLITATGQRVTLRCSPRSGDLSVYWYQQSLDQGLQFLIQYYNGEERAKGNILERFSAQQFPDLHSELNLSSLELGDSALYFCASSPGGIQETQYFGPGTRLLVL.

There are many counts of this clonotype. The J gene is TRBJ1-6, the V gene TRBV14; the match to TRBD1 covers 7 bases. In germline, CDR1 is SGHDN, CDR2 FVKESK. With 4 bases clipped from V and 0 bases from J, the junction kept 6 bases outside the gene matches. This CDR3 has 17 residues. The CDR3 region is CASSLATGSSYNSPLHF. The DNA for the CDR3 is TGTGCCAGCAGCCTCGCGACAGGGAGCTCCTATAATTCACCCCTCCACTTT.

This clonotype has just a few counts. The chain carries TRBV9 and TRBJ2-1, with 9 bases fitting TRBD1. The V segment lost 1 base and the J segment 4 bases; nucleotides outside the gene matches: 9. The germline V gene encodes CDR1 SGDLS and CDR2 YYNGEE. The CDR3 is 17 amino acids. CDR3 protein: CASSVQMTGGLYNEQFF. In DNA form, the CDR3 reads TGTGCCAGCAGCGTACAAATGACAGGGGGATTATACAATGAGCAGTTCTTC.

This clonotype showed up just a few times. The V and J genes are TRBV7-9 and TRBJ2-3; D is perhaps TRBD1 or TRBD2 (6 bases each). Trimming pared 4 bases from V and 3 bases from J, leaving 20 bases between. The CDR3 sequence is 17 residues long. Per the germline V gene, CDR1 is SEHNR and CDR2 is FQNEAQ (reference sequence). CDR3 nucleotide sequence: TGTGCCAGCAGCTCCAACCCCTCGGGGGCCGCAACAGATACGCAGTATTTT. Translated: CASSSNPSGAATDTQYF.

This clonotype was seen at least ten times. The V call is TRBV6-2 or TRBV6-3, the J call TRBJ2-7; D might be TRBD1 (6 bases). Germline CDR1 reads MNHEY; CDR2 reads SVGEGT. V shed 6 bases and J shed 3 bases, with 15 bases lying between them. CDR3 length: 14 amino acids. CDR3 residues: CASSQDSAGYEQYF. CDR3 coding DNA: TGTGCCAGCAGCCAGGACAGCGCTGGCTACGAGCAGTACTTC.

There are many counts of this clonotype. The chain uses TRBV3-1 and TRBJ1-6, with D perhaps TRBD1 (5 bases). Trimming pared 2 bases from V and 10 bases from J, leaving 12 bases between. The germline gives CDR1 LGHDT, CDR2 YNNKEL (reference sequence). This CDR3 is 14 amino acids long. CDR3 nucleotides: TGTGCCAGCAGCCAAAGCAGGGATGGGTCACCCCTCCACTTT. It translates to CASSQSRDGSPLHF.

This clonotype appeared many times. This chain joins TRBV12-3 or TRBV12-4 and TRBJ2-1; D unresolved. The CDR3 is made up of 11 amino acids. Between the trimmed V and J ends, which lost 1 base and 9 bases, there was a span of 4 bases. The CDR3 here is CASSLGAEQFF. CDR3 bases: TGTGCCAGCAGTTTAGGTGCTGAGCAGTTCTTC.

The chain joins TRBV12-3 or TRBV12-4 to TRBJ2-7; D uncertain. Trimming shortened V by 3 bases and J by 3 bases, and 12 bases separated the two germline ends. The CDR3 is 14 amino acids. The CDR3 sequence: CASSFGLVNYEQYF. CDR3 coding DNA: TGTGCCAGCAGTTTTGGGCTAGTAAACTACGAGCAGTACTTC.

This clonotype showed up many times. The chain recombines TRBV11-2 with TRBJ1-2; maybe TRBD1 (5 bases). The length of the CDR3 is 17 residues. Germline loops: CDR1 SGHAT, CDR2 FQNNGV. The V gene lost 1 base and the J gene lost 5 bases, with 20 bases spanning the gap. CDR3 residues: CASSLGPTVTQGYGYTF. The DNA of the CDR3 is TGTGCCAGCAGCTTAGGTCCTACGGTGACCCAGGGATATGGCTACACCTTC.

J is TRBJ1-1 and V is TRBV5-6; no reliable D call. CDR1 is SGHDT, CDR2 YYEEEE, per germline. This CDR3 contains 14 residues. The ends were cut back, 2 bases at V and 4 bases at J, with 12 bases in the middle. The CDR3 spells CASSFGSSGTEAFF. Written as DNA, the CDR3 is TGTGCCAGCAGCTTTGGGTCCAGTGGCACTGAAGCTTTCTTT. Using reference TRBV5-6 and TRBJ1-1 for the parts outside the CDR3, the full variable domain is DAGVTQSPTHLIKTRGQQVTLRCSPKSGHDTVSWYQQALGQGPQFIFQYYEEEERQRGNFPDRFSGHQFPNYSSELNVNALLLGDSALYLCASSFGSSGTEAFFGQGTRLTVV.

In this sample, this clonotype turned up many times. The V call is TRBV12-3 or TRBV12-4, the J call TRBJ1-5; D is uncertain. The CDR3 length is 14 residues. V lost 2 bases to trimming and J lost 4 bases, with 9 bases between them. The DNA of the CDR3 is TGTGCCAGCAGTTTACTCCAACCAAATCAGCCCCAGCATTTT. It specifies CASSLLQPNQPQHF.

There are a few counts of this clonotype. The chain couples TRBV7-2 to TRBJ1-3; D gene uncertain. The CDR3 totals 15 residues. Germline values: CDR1 SGHTA, CDR2 FQGNSA. Trimming took 3 bases from V and 0 from J, leaving 9 bases between them. DNA for the CDR3: TGTGCCAGCAGCTTTCTTGCATCCTCTGGAAACACCATATATTTT. Residues: CASSFLASSGNTIYF.

This clonotype was detected a few times. This chain connects TRBV12-5 to TRBJ2-3; D may be TRBD2 (5 bases). The CDR3 is 14 residues long. From germline, CDR1 is LGHNT and CDR2 FRNRAP. V gave up 1 base and J gave up 7 bases, with 12 bases separating them. The CDR3 sequence: CASGLGTFANTQYF. The DNA for the CDR3 is TGTGCTAGTGGTTTGGGGACTTTTGCGAATACGCAGTATTTT.

In this sample, this clonotype turned up a few times. J is TRBJ2-7 and V is TRBV6-5; 8 bases are a match to TRBD1. Germline assignment: CDR1 MNHEY and CDR2 SVGAGI. Trimming removed 3 bases from V and 5 bases from J; junction bases left unmatched: 15. The CDR3 loop spans 17 amino acids. CDR3 sequence (DNA): TGTGCCAGCAGTTATCCCACGACAGGGGCCCCCACGGACGAGCAGTACTTC. As protein: CASSYPTTGAPTDEQYF.

J is TRBJ2-3 and V is TRBV20-1, with a weak D call TRBD2 (7 bases). In germline, CDR1 is DFQATT, CDR2 SNEGSKA (reference sequence). The CDR3 sequence is 13 residues long. The V end lost 4 bases, the J end lost 3 bases, and 11 bases lay between the germline ends. CDR3 region: CSAMGGRTDTQYF. The CDR3 bases are TGCAGTGCTATGGGGGGGCGGACAGATACGCAGTATTTT.

The J gene is TRBJ1-1, the V gene TRBV11-3; D may be TRBD1 (5 bases). V was cut by 6 bases and J by 6 bases, with 17 bases left in between. Germline CDR1 reads SGHNT; CDR2 reads YENEEA. CDR3 length: 14 amino acids. The DNA for the CDR3 is TGTGCCAGCAGGATGCGGGGCAGGGACGCTGAAGCTTTCTTT. Its translation: CASRMRGRDAEAFF. Full variable domain (remainder filled in from reference TRBV11-3 and TRBJ1-1): EAGVVQSPRYKIIEKKQPVAFWCNPISGHNTLYWYLQNLGQGPELLIRYENEEAVDDSQLPKDRFSAERLKGVDSTLKIQPAELGDSAVYLCASRMRGRDAEAFFGQGTRLTVV.